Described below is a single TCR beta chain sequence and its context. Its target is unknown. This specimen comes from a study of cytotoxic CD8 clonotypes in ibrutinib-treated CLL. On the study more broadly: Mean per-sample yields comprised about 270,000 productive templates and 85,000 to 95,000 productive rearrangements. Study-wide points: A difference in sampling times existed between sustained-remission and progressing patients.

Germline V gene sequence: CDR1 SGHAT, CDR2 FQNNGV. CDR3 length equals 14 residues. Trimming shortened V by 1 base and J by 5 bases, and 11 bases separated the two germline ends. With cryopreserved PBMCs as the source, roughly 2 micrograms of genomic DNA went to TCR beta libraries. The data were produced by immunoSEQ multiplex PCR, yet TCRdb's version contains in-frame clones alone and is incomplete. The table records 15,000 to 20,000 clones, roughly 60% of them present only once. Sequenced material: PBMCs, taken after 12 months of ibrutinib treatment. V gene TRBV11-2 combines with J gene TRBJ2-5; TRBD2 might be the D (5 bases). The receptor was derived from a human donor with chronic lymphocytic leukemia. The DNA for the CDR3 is TGTGCCAGCAGCTTAGGGGAGCTAATTGAGACCCAGTACTTC. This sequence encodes CASSLGELIETQYF.